Below are 25 T cell receptor beta chains sequenced from a single sample in a study of early T cells in non-severe SARS-CoV-2 infection. MiXCR was run by TCRdb on the 5' RACE reads, yielding one entry per CDR3 protein. Of 68,000 or so distinct CDR3 sequences in the sample, more than 10% were seen once. Sequencing was performed on whole blood. These receptors were taken from an adult who was a healthcare worker with PCR-confirmed SARS-CoV-2 infection or an uninfected control (not recorded which).

In this sample, this clonotype turned up many times. V gene TRBV5-4 combines with J gene TRBJ2-6; D remains ambiguous. From germline, CDR1 is SGHNT and CDR2 YYREEE (reference sequence). V dropped 4 bases and J dropped 3 bases, with 5 bases sitting between them. CDR3 size: 13 residues. The CDR3 spells CASSLLGANVLTF. DNA for the CDR3: TGTGCCAGCAGCCTCCTTGGGGCCAACGTCCTGACTTTC.

This clonotype has a handful of counts. The chain is built from TRBV30 and TRBJ1-3; the D gene is possibly TRBD1 (5 bases). The CDR3 loop spans 15 amino acids. V dropped 2 bases and J dropped 0 bases, with 11 bases sitting between them. Germline assignment: CDR1 GTSNPN and CDR2 SVGIG (reference sequence). The CDR3 sequence: CAWSTRAHSGNTIYF. CDR3 nucleotides: TGTGCCTGGAGTACCAGGGCCCACTCTGGAAACACCATATATTTT.

This clonotype was observed at least ten times. The genes are TRBV7-2 and TRBJ1-4; D not resolved. The V end lost 5 bases, the J end lost 0 bases, and 10 bases lay between the germline ends. Germline V gives CDR1 SGHTA, CDR2 FQGNSA. The CDR3 is 15 residues long. As DNA, the CDR3 is TGTGCCAGCAGCCTCCCACGGGCAACTAATGAAAAACTGTTTTTT. As protein: CASSLPRATNEKLFF.

This chain joins TRBV7-2 and TRBJ2-2; TRBD1 agrees at 8 bases. Germline V gene data show CDR1 as SGHTA and CDR2 as FQGNSA. The CDR3 has 16 residues. The J segment lost 4 bases and the V segment lost 3 bases, leaving 7 bases of the junction unmatched. The DNA for the CDR3 is TGTGCCAGCAGCTTGTTATCAGGGGGCCTCACCGGGGAGCTGTTTTTT. It yields the protein CASSLLSGGLTGELFF.

The chain carries TRBV5-1 and TRBJ1-2, with no clear D. The V and J ends lost 4 bases and 8 bases respectively, with 18 bases between them. The germline V gene has CDR1 SGHRS and CDR2 YFSETQ. The CDR3 covers 14 residues. The CDR3 is CASSQRLSPWGYTF. CDR3 coding DNA: TGCGCCAGCAGCCAACGACTTAGTCCGTGGGGCTACACCTTC.

This clonotype has at least ten counts. V usage is TRBV7-9 and J usage is TRBJ2-1; possibly TRBD1 or TRBD2 for D (5 bases each). V was clipped by 8 bases and J by 7 bases, with 12 bases between them. The CDR3 covers 12 residues. Germline lookup yields CDR1 SEHNR and CDR2 FQNEAQ (reference sequence). CDR3 bases: TGTGCCAGCCAGAGGGGCCGGAATGAGCAGTTCTTC. Its protein is CASQRGRNEQFF.

The chain couples TRBV29-1 to TRBJ1-2; no clear D gene. V was cut by 3 bases and J by 5 bases, with 13 bases left in between. CDR1 SQVTM and CDR2 ANQGSEA come from the germline V gene. The CDR3 loop spans 13 amino acids. CDR3 protein: CSVDGGDLYGYTF. CDR3 nucleotides: TGCAGCGTTGATGGTGGGGATCTTTATGGCTACACCTTC.

The chain uses TRBV12-3 or TRBV12-4 and TRBJ1-1; no definite D call. The CDR3 loop spans 14 amino acids. Trimming pared 1 base from V and 1 base from J, leaving 7 bases between. CDR3 sequence reads: CASSLGRENTEAFF. CDR3 sequence (DNA): TGTGCCAGCAGTTTAGGACGGGAGAACACTGAAGCTTTCTTT.

This clonotype was seen only a few times. This chain uses TRBV29-1 with TRBJ2-4; 7 positions match TRBD2. CDR1 and CDR2 from the germline V gene are SQVTM and ANQGSEA. With 4 bases clipped from V and 10 bases from J, the junction kept 7 bases outside the gene matches. The CDR3 runs to 12 residues. CDR3 coding DNA: TGCAGCGTTGGGGGGGGACGCACGATTCAGTACTTC. As protein: CSVGGGRTIQYF.

This clonotype was seen more than once but under ten times. J is TRBJ2-1 and V is TRBV7-8; 7 bases map to TRBD2. J lost 5 bases, V lost 5 bases, and 12 bases had no gene match. The CDR3 is 16 amino acids. Germline V lookup: CDR1 SGHVS, CDR2 FQNEAQ. The CDR3 sequence: CASSPYRERGHNEQFF. The CDR3 coding sequence is TGTGCCAGCAGCCCGTACCGGGAGCGGGGTCACAATGAGCAGTTCTTC.

This clonotype came up many times. The V gene is TRBV29-1, the J gene TRBJ1-2; a possible D gene is TRBD1 (6 bases). Germline V CDR1 and CDR2: SQVTM, ANQGSEA. The CDR3 runs 11 residues. The CDR3 loop reads CSTGSGYGYTF. DNA for the CDR3: TGCAGTACAGGGAGCGGCTATGGCTACACCTTC.

This clonotype has just a few counts. The CDR3 region is CASSQDLVGRRGGSRRRGYTF. As DNA, the CDR3 is TGCGCCAGCAGCCAAGATTTAGTAGGCCGACGGGGTGGTTCGCGCCGTCGGGGCTACACCTTC. The J gene is TRBJ1-2, the V gene TRBV4-1; D is unresolved. CDR3 length: 21 amino acids. The V gene lost 0 bases and the J gene lost 8 bases, with 34 bases spanning the gap. Germline assignment: CDR1 MGHRA and CDR2 YSYEKL.

This clonotype was counted ten times or more. The rearrangement joins TRBV4-3 to TRBJ2-5, with 7 positions matching TRBD1. CDR1 is LGHNA and CDR2 is YSLEER in the germline V gene. This CDR3 region has 14 residues. J lost 5 bases, V lost 1 base, and 4 bases had no gene match. In nucleotides, the CDR3 is TGCGCCAGCAGCCAAGGACCAGGGGGTGAGACCCAGTACTTC. Translation: CASSQGPGGETQYF.

The chain employs TRBV15 and TRBJ2-5; D may be TRBD2 (5 bases). Trimming left V 4 bases short and J 5 bases short, with 14 bases between. This CDR3 contains 14 residues. Germline values: CDR1 LNHNV, CDR2 YYDKDF (reference sequence). The CDR3 sequence: CATSTPGSGETQYF. The DNA of the CDR3 is TGTGCCACCAGCACCCCGGGGAGTGGGGAGACCCAGTACTTC.

The chain uses TRBV29-1 and TRBJ2-7, with TRBD1 matching 7 bases. The junction had 10 bases not matched to a gene; V was cut back by 4 bases and J by 4 bases. In germline, CDR1 is SQVTM, CDR2 ANQGSEA. The CDR3 extends over 14 amino acids. This CDR3 is CSVARSGQTYEQYF. The CDR3 region has the DNA TGCAGCGTTGCCCGCTCGGGACAGACTTACGAGCAGTACTTC.

This clonotype has only a few counts. The V gene is TRBV6-6, the J gene TRBJ1-1; D call uncertain. This CDR3 is 14 amino acids long. Germline-derived CDR1 and CDR2 are MNHNY and SVGAGI (reference sequence). V gave up 2 bases and J gave up 4 bases, with 11 bases separating them. CDR3 sequence (DNA): TGTGCCAGCAGTTACGGCTACGGAAGCACTGAAGCTTTCTTT. Its translation is CASSYGYGSTEAFF.

This sequence joins TRBV29-1 and TRBJ1-1; no reliable D call. The germline CDR1 and CDR2 sequences are SQVTM and ANQGSEA. V was trimmed by 6 bases and J by 5 bases, leaving 13 bases between them. CDR3 length equals 12 residues. The CDR3 DNA reads as TGCAGCGTACTTAAGGTTGAGACTGAAGCTTTCTTT. It specifies CSVLKVETEAFF.

This clonotype was observed a few times. The chain has TRBV24-1 and TRBJ2-1; no clear D gene. Germline-derived CDR1 and CDR2 are KGHDR and SFDVKD. The V end lost 6 bases, the J end lost 5 bases, and 4 bases lay between the germline ends. The CDR3 has 11 amino acids. CDR3 sequence: CATSSNNEQFF. In DNA form, the CDR3 reads TGTGCCACCAGTTCGAACAATGAGCAGTTCTTC.

This clonotype was observed a handful of times. The chain joins TRBV5-1 to TRBJ2-1, with 7 nucleotides matching TRBD1. The CDR3 length is 16 residues. V lost 2 bases and J lost 0; bases outside the gene matches: 5. Germline-derived CDR1 and CDR2 are SGHRS and YFSETQ. CDR3 in DNA: TGCGCCAGCAGCTTTCCGGGACAGAGCTCCTACAATGAGCAGTTCTTC. Residues: CASSFPGQSSYNEQFF.

The table lists this clonotype with many counts. The chain is built from TRBV4-1 and TRBJ1-1; 10 bases fit TRBD1. Looked up from germline, CDR1 is MGHRA and CDR2 is YSYEKL. Unmatched junction bases numbered 7, after V lost 2 bases and J lost 4 bases. The CDR3 is 16 amino acids. In nucleotides, the CDR3 is TGCGCCAGCAGCCAACCTACACGGACAGGGGGCACTGAAGCTTTCTTT. Translated, it gives CASSQPTRTGGTEAFF.

In this sample, this clonotype turned up a few times. This chain links TRBV7-8 with TRBJ2-7, with a weak D call TRBD1 (6 bases). Deletions cut 5 bases from V and 2 bases from J, with 10 bases between. Germline loops: CDR1 SGHVS, CDR2 FQNEAQ. This CDR3 region has 13 residues. CDR3 amino acids: CASSHGTPYEQYF. The CDR3, as DNA: TGTGCCAGCAGCCACGGGACACCCTACGAGCAGTACTTC. The full variable domain, completed using reference TRBV7-8 and TRBJ2-7, is GAGVSQSPRYKVAKRGQDVALRCDPISGHVSLFWYQQALGQGPEFLTYFQNEAQLDKSGLPSDRFFAERPEGSVSTLKIQRTQQEDSAVYLCASSHGTPYEQYFGPGTRLTVT.

This clonotype was observed many times. The chain employs TRBV18 and TRBJ2-7; possibly TRBD1 or TRBD2 for D (5 bases each). The CDR3 loop spans 13 amino acids. CDR1 is KGHSH and CDR2 is LQKENI in the germline V gene. V was pared by 3 bases and J by 3 bases, with 9 bases between. In nucleotides, the CDR3 is TGTGCCAGCTCACCCCCTGGGGGCTACGAGCAGTACTTC. Amino acids: CASSPPGGYEQYF.

This clonotype was counted a few times. The J gene is TRBJ2-1, the V gene TRBV3-1; D not certain. V lost 0 bases to trimming and J lost 9 bases, with 12 bases between them. The CDR3 runs 14 residues. Per the germline V gene, CDR1 is LGHDT and CDR2 is YNNKEL (reference sequence). This CDR3 reads CASSQDPVASEQFF. The CDR3 nucleotides read TGTGCCAGCAGCCAAGACCCAGTCGCCAGTGAGCAGTTCTTC.

This chain uses TRBV30 with TRBJ1-2, with D hard to call. Looked up from germline, CDR1 is GTSNPN and CDR2 is SVGIG (reference sequence). CDR3 length: 13 residues. The V end was cut by 3 bases, the J end by 3 bases, with 11 bases between. CDR3 residues: CAWSGTGHYGYTF. In DNA, the CDR3 is TGTGCCTGGAGCGGAACGGGTCACTATGGCTACACCTTC.

V is TRBV29-1 and J is TRBJ2-3; TRBD2 aligns across 14 bases. V shed 6 bases and J 3 bases; nucleotides not matched to a gene: 5. Germline lookup yields CDR1 SQVTM and CDR2 ANQGSEA. The CDR3 runs to 15 residues. The DNA for the CDR3 is TGCAGCGTAGGGACTAGCGGGGGCAATACAGATACGCAGTATTTT. As protein: CSVGTSGGNTDTQYF.